The clone carrying this T cell receptor beta chain has at least ten counts. Its antigen is not identified. Other DNA variants within this sample encode the same CDR3. This specimen belongs to a study of metastatic and nonmetastatic thyroid tumors. Study overall: Repertoires of blood and of tissue (tumor or nodule) from malignant and benign thyroid patients were compared. Notes on the study in general: In both blood and tumor samples, TCR beta diversity was reported significantly higher for malignant than benign nodules.

There were no patients who had received any treatment before thyroid surgery. Through MiXCR, TCRdb re-clonotyped the PCR reads. Seen here are approximately 20,000 clones, around an eighth observed once, and the top ten hold 24%. The germline gives CDR1 SGHAT, CDR2 FQNNGV. This CDR3 has 15 amino acids. The J segment lost 10 bases and the V segment lost 4 bases, leaving 14 bases of the junction unmatched. The source is a female donor with papillary thyroid cancer or a benign thyroid nodule (not recorded which). Some clones in this sample may be carry-over from other donors' samples. V gene TRBV11-2 combines with J gene TRBJ1-1, with 8 bases that match TRBD1. Material: blood. DNA for the CDR3: TGTGCCAGCAGCTCCGATTCCGGCAGGGGGCGTGGAGCTTTCTTT. This translates into CASSSDSGRGRGAFF.